Included here is one T cell receptor beta chain sequence, with context. What it binds is not known. This entry belongs to a study of T cells in localized non-small cell lung cancer. Profiling relied on immunoSEQ multiplex PCR, and the TCRdb table lists in-frame clones only, not all of them. The table records 50,000 to 55,000 clones, approximately 88% of them present only once. Study-wide results and limits: Sequencing was limited to one tumor region, leaving the possibility of heterogeneity open. Appearing in adjacent lung were a median around 60 of the top 100 tumor clones.

Specimen: peripheral blood mononuclear cells, collected before any cancer treatment. This receptor was taken from a man aged 35 to 69 with stage III lung adenocarcinoma.

The chain's CDR3 is CASRDSGQKNSPLHF. The CDR3 DNA is TGTGCCAGCAGGGACTCGGGACAGAAAAATTCACCCCTCCACTTT. The chain couples TRBV6-6 to TRBJ1-6, with 7 bases that match TRBD1. Germline lookup yields CDR1 MNHNY and CDR2 SVGAGI (reference sequence). The CDR3 covers 15 residues. The trim removed 6 bases at V and 7 bases at J, leaving 9 bases unmatched.